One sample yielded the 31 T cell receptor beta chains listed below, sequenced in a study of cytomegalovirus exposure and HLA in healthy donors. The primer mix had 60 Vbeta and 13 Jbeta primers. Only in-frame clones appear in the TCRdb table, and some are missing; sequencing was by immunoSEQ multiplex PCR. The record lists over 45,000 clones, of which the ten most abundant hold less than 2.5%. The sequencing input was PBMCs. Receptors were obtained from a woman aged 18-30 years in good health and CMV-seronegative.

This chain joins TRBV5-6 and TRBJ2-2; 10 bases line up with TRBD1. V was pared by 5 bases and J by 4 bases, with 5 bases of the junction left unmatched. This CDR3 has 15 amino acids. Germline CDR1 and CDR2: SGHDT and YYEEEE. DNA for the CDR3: TGTGCCAGCAGTTGGGACAGGGGAACCACCGGGGAGCTGTTTTTT. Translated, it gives CASSWDRGTTGELFF. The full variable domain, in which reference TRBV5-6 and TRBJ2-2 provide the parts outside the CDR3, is DAGVTQSPTHLIKTRGQQVTLRCSPKSGHDTVSWYQQALGQGPQFIFQYYEEEERQRGNFPDRFSGHQFPNYSSELNVNALLLGDSALYLCASSWDRGTTGELFFGEGSRLTVL.

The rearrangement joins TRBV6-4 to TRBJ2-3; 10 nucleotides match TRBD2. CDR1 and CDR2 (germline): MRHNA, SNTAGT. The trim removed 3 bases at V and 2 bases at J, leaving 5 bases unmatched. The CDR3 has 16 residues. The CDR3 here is CASSEASGGYTDTQYF. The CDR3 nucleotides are TGTGCCAGCAGTGAGGCTAGCGGGGGATACACAGATACGCAGTATTTT.

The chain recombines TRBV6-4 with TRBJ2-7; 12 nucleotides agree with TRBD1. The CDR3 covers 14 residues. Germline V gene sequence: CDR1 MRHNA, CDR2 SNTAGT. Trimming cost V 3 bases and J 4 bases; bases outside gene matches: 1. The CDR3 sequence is CASSEGQGAYEQYF. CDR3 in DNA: TGTGCCAGCAGTGAGGGACAGGGGGCTTACGAGCAGTACTTC.

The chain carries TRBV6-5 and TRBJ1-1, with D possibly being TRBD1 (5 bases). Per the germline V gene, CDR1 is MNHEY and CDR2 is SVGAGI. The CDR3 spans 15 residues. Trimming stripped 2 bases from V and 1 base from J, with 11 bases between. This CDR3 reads CASSYEGGANTEAFF. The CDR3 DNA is TGTGCCAGCAGTTACGAGGGCGGGGCGAACACTGAAGCTTTCTTT.

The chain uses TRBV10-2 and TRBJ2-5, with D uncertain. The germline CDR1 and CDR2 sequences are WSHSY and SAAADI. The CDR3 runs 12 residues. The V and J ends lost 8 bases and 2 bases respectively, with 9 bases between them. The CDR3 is CASFDFQETQYF. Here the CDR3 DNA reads TGCGCCAGCTTCGACTTTCAAGAGACCCAGTACTTC.

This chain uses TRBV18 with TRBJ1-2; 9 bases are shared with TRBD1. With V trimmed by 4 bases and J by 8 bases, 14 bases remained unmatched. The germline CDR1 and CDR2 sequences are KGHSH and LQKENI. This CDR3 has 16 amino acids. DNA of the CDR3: TGTGCCAGCTCACTTCCTTACTCTACAGGGGGCTTAGGCTACACCTTC. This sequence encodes CASSLPYSTGGLGYTF.

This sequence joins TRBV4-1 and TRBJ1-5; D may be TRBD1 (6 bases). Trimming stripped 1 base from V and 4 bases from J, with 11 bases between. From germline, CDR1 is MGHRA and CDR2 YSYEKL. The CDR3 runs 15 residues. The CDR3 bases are TGCGCCAGCAGCCAAGTTCGTCAGGGGAATCAGCCCCAGCATTTT. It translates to CASSQVRQGNQPQHF.

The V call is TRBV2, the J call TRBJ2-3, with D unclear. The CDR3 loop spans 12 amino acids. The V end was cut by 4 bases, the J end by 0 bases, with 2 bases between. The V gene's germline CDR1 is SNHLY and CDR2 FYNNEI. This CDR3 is CASSASTDTQYF. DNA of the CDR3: TGTGCCAGCAGTGCAAGCACAGATACGCAGTATTTT.

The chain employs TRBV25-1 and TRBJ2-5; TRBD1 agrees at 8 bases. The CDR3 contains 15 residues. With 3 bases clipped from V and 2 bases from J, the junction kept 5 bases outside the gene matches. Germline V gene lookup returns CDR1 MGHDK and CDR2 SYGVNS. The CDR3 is CASSDIGQGQETQYF. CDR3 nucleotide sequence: TGTGCCAGCAGTGACATCGGACAGGGACAAGAGACCCAGTACTTC.

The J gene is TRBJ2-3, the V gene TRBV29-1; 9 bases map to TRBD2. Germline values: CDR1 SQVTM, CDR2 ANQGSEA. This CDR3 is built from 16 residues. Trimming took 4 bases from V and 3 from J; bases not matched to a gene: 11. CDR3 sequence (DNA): TGCAGCGTTGGCGGGCGGGAGGGCTCTGGAACAGATACGCAGTATTTT. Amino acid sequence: CSVGGREGSGTDTQYF.

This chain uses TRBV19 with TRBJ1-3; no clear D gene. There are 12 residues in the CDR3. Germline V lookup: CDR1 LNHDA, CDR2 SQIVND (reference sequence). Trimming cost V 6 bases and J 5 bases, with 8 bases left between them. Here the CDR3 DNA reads TGTGCCAGTAGCCCTGGCCGAAACACCATATATTTT. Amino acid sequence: CASSPGRNTIYF.

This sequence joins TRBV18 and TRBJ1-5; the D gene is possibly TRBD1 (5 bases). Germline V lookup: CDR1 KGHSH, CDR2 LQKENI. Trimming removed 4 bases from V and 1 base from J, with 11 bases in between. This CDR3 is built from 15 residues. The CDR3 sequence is CASSLGGNSNQPQHF. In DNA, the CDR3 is TGTGCCAGCTCACTCGGGGGAAACAGCAATCAGCCCCAGCATTTT.

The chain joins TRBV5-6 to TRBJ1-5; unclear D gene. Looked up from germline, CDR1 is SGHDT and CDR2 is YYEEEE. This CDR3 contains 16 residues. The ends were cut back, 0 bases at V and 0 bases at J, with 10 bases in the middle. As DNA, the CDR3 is TGTGCCAGCAGCTTGGCCGCGGGGAATAGCAATCAGCCCCAGCATTTT. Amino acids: CASSLAAGNSNQPQHF.

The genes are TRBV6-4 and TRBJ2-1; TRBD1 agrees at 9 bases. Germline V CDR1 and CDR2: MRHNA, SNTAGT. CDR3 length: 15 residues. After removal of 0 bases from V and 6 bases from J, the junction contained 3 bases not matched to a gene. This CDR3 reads CASSDSETGGNEQFF. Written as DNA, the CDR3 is TGTGCCAGCAGTGACTCGGAGACAGGGGGCAATGAGCAGTTCTTC.

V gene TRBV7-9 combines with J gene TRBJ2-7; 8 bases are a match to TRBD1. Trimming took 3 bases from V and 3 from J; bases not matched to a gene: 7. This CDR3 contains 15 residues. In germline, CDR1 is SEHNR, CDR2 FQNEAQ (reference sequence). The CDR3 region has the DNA TGTGCCAGCAGCTTGGCGCAGGGGGCCCACTACGAGCAGTACTTC. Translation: CASSLAQGAHYEQYF.

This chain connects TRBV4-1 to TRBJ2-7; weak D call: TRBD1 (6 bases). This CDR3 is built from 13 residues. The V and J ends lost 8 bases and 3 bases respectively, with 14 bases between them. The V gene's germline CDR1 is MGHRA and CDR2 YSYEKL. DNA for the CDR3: TGCGCCAGCCGCCTCGGGACAAACTACGAGCAGTACTTC. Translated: CASRLGTNYEQYF.

The CDR3 region is CASSWGLAGETQYF. For the CDR3, the DNA is TGTGCCAGCAGCTGGGGACTAGCAGGGGAGACCCAGTACTTC. The chain combines TRBV7-9 with TRBJ2-5, with 9 bases identical to TRBD2. With V trimmed by 4 bases and J by 5 bases, 5 bases remained unmatched. The CDR3 is 14 amino acids. CDR1 is SEHNR, CDR2 FQNEAQ, per germline (reference sequence).

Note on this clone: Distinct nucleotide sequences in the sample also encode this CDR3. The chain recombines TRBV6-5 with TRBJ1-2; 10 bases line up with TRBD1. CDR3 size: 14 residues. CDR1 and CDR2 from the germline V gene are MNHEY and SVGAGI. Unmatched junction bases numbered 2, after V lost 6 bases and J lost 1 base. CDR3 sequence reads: CASSRDRGNYGYTF. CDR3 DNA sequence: TGTGCCAGCAGCCGGGACAGGGGTAACTATGGCTACACCTTC.

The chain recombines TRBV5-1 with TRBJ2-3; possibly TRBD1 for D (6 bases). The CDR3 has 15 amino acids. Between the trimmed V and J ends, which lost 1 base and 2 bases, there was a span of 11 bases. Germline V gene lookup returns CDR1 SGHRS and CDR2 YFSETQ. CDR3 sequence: CASSLTGPPTDTQYF. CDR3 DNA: TGCGCCAGCAGCTTGACAGGGCCGCCCACAGATACGCAGTATTTT.

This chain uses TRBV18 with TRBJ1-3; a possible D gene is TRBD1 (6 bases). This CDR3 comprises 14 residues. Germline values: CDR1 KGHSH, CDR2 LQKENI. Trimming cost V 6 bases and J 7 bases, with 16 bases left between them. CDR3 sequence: CASSVGHLDNTIYF. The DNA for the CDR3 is TGTGCCAGCTCGGTGGGACATTTGGACAACACCATATATTTT.

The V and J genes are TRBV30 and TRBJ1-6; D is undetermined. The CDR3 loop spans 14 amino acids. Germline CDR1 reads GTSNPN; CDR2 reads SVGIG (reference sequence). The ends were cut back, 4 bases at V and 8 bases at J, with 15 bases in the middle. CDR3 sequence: CAWTLATGDSPLHF. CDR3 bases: TGTGCCTGGACTCTAGCTACCGGGGATTCACCCCTCCACTTT.

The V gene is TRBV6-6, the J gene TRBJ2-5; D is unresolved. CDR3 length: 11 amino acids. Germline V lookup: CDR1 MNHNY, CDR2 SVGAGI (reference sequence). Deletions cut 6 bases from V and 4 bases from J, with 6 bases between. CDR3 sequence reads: CASSRGETQYF. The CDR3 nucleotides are TGTGCCAGCAGCAGAGGAGAGACCCAGTACTTC.

Here the CDR3 reads CASSPQGGLSYEQYF. The DNA of the CDR3 is TGTGCCAGCTCACCACAGGGGGGACTATCCTACGAGCAGTACTTC. The rearrangement links TRBV18 to TRBJ2-7, with D possibly being TRBD2 (7 bases). V shed 1 base and J shed 1 base, with 11 bases lying between them. Germline CDR1 reads KGHSH; CDR2 reads LQKENI. This CDR3 has 15 residues.

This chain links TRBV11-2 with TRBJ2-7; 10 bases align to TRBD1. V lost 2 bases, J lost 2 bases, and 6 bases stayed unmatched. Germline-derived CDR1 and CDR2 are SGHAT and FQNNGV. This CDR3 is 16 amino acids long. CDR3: CASSLLSGTGAYEQYF. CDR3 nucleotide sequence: TGTGCCAGCAGCTTACTCTCCGGGACAGGGGCCTACGAGCAGTACTTC.

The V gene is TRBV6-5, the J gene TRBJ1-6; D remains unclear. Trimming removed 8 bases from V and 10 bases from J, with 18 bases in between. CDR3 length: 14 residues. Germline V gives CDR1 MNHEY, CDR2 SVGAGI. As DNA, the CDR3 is TGTGCCAGCCAAGCTAGAGGGCGGGAATCACCCCTCCACTTT. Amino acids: CASQARGRESPLHF.

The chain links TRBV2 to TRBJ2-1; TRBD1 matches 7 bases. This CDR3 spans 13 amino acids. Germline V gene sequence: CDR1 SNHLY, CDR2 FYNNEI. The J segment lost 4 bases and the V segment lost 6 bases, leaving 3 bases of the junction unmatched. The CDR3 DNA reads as TGTGCCAGCAGAGTGGGACAGTACAATGAGCAGTTCTTC. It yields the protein CASRVGQYNEQFF.

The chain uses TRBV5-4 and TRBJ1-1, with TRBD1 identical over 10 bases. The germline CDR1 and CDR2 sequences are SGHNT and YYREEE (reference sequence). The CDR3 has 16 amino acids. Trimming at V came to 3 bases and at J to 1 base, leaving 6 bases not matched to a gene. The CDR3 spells CASSSRTGGGNTEAFF. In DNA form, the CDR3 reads TGTGCCAGCAGCTCGCGGACAGGGGGAGGGAACACTGAAGCTTTCTTT.

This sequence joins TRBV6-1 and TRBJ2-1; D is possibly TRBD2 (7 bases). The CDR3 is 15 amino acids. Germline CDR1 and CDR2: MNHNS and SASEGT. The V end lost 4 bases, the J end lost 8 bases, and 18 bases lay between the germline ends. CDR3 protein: CASSAGRGQGDEQFF. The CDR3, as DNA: TGTGCCAGCAGTGCAGGGCGGGGGCAGGGCGATGAGCAGTTCTTC.

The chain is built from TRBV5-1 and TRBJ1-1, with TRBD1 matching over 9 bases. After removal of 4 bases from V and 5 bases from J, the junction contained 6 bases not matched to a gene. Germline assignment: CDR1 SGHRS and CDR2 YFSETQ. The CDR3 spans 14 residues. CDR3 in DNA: TGCGCCAGCAGCATGGAAGGGACAGGGACTGAAGCTTTCTTT. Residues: CASSMEGTGTEAFF.

As DNA, the CDR3 is TGTGCCAGCAGTGCCCAGACAGGGAGCACAGATACGCAGTATTTT. This translates into CASSAQTGSTDTQYF. J is TRBJ2-3 and V is TRBV6-1; TRBD1 matches at 7 bases. Germline lookup yields CDR1 MNHNS and CDR2 SASEGT. V gave up 4 bases and J gave up 0 bases; unmatched junction bases: 4. The CDR3 runs to 15 residues.

Here the CDR3 reads CASSWRLAQNTGELFF. The CDR3, as DNA: TGTGCCAGCAGCTGGCGACTAGCGCAAAACACCGGGGAGCTGTTTTTT. The gene calls are TRBV7-9 and TRBJ2-2, with TRBD2 identical over 8 bases. Germline assignment: CDR1 SEHNR and CDR2 FQNEAQ (reference sequence). Trimming took 4 bases from V and 2 from J; bases not matched to a gene: 6. The CDR3 covers 16 residues.